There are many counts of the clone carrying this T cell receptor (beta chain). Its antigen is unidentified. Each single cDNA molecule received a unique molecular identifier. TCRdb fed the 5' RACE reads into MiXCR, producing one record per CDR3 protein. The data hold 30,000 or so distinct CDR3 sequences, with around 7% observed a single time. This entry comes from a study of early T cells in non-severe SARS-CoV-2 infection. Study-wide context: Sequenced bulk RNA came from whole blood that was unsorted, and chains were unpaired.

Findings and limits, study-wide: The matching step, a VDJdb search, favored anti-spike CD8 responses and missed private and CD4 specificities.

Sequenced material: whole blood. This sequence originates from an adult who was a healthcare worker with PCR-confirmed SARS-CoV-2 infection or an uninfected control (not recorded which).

For the CDR3, the DNA is TGCAGCCTCCAAACTAGCGGGATTACGGATACGCAGTATTTT. It yields the protein CSLQTSGITDTQYF. The rearrangement links TRBV29-1 to TRBJ2-3; TRBD2 aligns across 10 bases. The CDR3 runs to 14 residues. J gave up 6 bases and V 8 bases, and 11 bases lay outside the gene matches. The germline gives CDR1 SQVTM, CDR2 ANQGSEA.